Shown below are 30 T cell receptor beta chains from a single sample sequenced in a study of blood T cell repertoires in COVID-19. Assay used: immunoSEQ multiplex PCR; TCRdb lists only in-frame clones, some missing. The table lists 160,000 or so clones, over 75% of them singletons, with about 6.8% in the top ten. The sequenced material came from peripheral blood. Receptors were obtained from a man between 70 and 80 years old with active or convalescent COVID-19.

The sample holds a few counts of this clone. This chain links TRBV7-9 with TRBJ1-5, with 7 positions matching TRBD1. CDR3 length: 14 residues. V trimming: 3 bases; J trimming: 7 bases; junction bases outside the gene matches: 6. Germline loops: CDR1 SEHNR, CDR2 FQNEAQ (reference sequence). DNA of the CDR3: TGTGCCAGCAGCTTCGGAGGGGGCAGGCAGCCCCAGCATTTT. This translates into CASSFGGGRQPQHF.

The V call is TRBV30, the J call TRBJ2-1; no reliable D call. The CDR3 has 14 residues. From germline, CDR1 is GTSNPN and CDR2 SVGIG (reference sequence). The V end was cut by 2 bases, the J end by 4 bases, with 12 bases between. The CDR3 nucleotides read TGTGCCTGGAGTCCCCTACCCATTTACAATGAGCAGTTCTTC. It yields the protein CAWSPLPIYNEQFF.

The chain couples TRBV10-3 to TRBJ1-1; tentative D call: TRBD1 (5 bases). This CDR3 is built from 14 residues. Germline V lookup: CDR1 ENHRY, CDR2 SYGVKD. Trimming cost V 0 bases and J 8 bases, with 13 bases left between them. CDR3 in amino acids: CAISESMGGQEAFF. In DNA, the CDR3 is TGTGCCATCAGTGAGTCGATGGGGGGTCAGGAAGCTTTCTTT.

The chain joins TRBV6-5 to TRBJ2-7; the match to TRBD2 covers 9 bases. V shed 6 bases and J 4 bases; nucleotides not matched to a gene: 7. In germline, CDR1 is MNHEY, CDR2 SVGAGI. This CDR3 is built from 14 residues. Here the CDR3 DNA reads TGTGCCAGCAGATCGACTACTAGCGGGTACGAGCAGTACTTC. Translating gives CASRSTTSGYEQYF.

V usage is TRBV11-2 and J usage is TRBJ1-4, with D perhaps matching TRBD1 (5 bases). The CDR3 consists of 14 residues. V lost 4 bases to trimming and J lost 5 bases, with 11 bases between them. Germline V gives CDR1 SGHAT, CDR2 FQNNGV. CDR3 DNA sequence: TGTGCCAGCAGCTCACGGGGGGAAAATGAAAAACTGTTTTTT. It encodes CASSSRGENEKLFF.

The chain has TRBV11-2 and TRBJ1-2; tentatively, D is TRBD1 (5 bases). The CDR3 sequence is 10 residues long. Germline CDR1 and CDR2: SGHAT and FQNNGV. V lost 8 bases and J 6 bases, leaving 7 bases between the germline ends. The CDR3 loop is CASGRDGYTF. The CDR3 nucleotides are TGTGCCAGCGGCAGGGATGGCTACACCTTC.

V gene TRBV7-3 combines with J gene TRBJ2-6; D ambiguous. The CDR3 has 14 residues. Per the germline V gene, CDR1 is SGHTA and CDR2 is FQGTGA. Trimming took off 5 bases at V and 0 bases at J, with 5 bases between the two ends. The DNA for the CDR3 is TGTGCCAGCAGCGTTAACTCTGGGGCCAACGTCCTGACTTTC. This encodes CASSVNSGANVLTF.

The chain is built from TRBV5-1 and TRBJ1-1; D remains ambiguous. Germline loops: CDR1 SGHRS, CDR2 YFSETQ. CDR3 length: 16 amino acids. The V gene lost 0 bases and the J gene lost 1 base, with 13 bases spanning the gap. The CDR3 coding sequence is TGCGCCAGCAGCTTGGTACCTGGTCAGGCGAACACTGAAGCTTTCTTT. Translated: CASSLVPGQANTEAFF.

The chain combines TRBV27 with TRBJ2-7; 7 bases agree with TRBD2. Germline CDR1 and CDR2: MNHEY and SMNVEV (reference sequence). CDR3 length: 14 residues. With 5 bases clipped from V and 1 base from J, the junction kept 5 bases outside the gene matches. The CDR3 DNA reads as TGTGCCAGCAGTATTAGCGGGCAGTCCTACGAGCAGTACTTC. This encodes CASSISGQSYEQYF.

The chain uses TRBV28 and TRBJ1-2; TRBD1 is a possible D gene (6 bases). The ends were cut back, 5 bases at V and 7 bases at J, with 23 bases in the middle. The CDR3 covers 16 residues. Germline CDR1 and CDR2: MDHEN and SYDVKM. The CDR3 nucleotides read TGTGCCAGCAGTCCACATAGACAGGTTGCCTATTCTGGCTACACCTTC. Its translation is CASSPHRQVAYSGYTF.

The rearrangement uses TRBV5-1 and TRBJ2-5; 15 bases fit TRBD2. Germline-derived CDR1 and CDR2 are SGHRS and YFSETQ. The CDR3 length is 16 residues. V gave up 2 bases and J gave up 5 bases; unmatched junction bases: 4. The DNA for the CDR3 is TGCGCCAGCAGCTTACCGGGACTAGCGGGGGGTGAGACCCAGTACTTC. It translates to CASSLPGLAGGETQYF.

V and J are TRBV30 and TRBJ1-1; weak D call: TRBD1 (5 bases). The germline gives CDR1 GTSNPN, CDR2 SVGIG (reference sequence). Trimming left V 3 bases short and J 4 bases short, with 15 bases between. CDR3 length: 14 residues. The CDR3 spells CAWSRFGGGTEAFF. CDR3 DNA: TGTGCCTGGAGCCGGTTCGGGGGGGGCACTGAAGCTTTCTTT.

The gene calls are TRBV9 and TRBJ2-7; TRBD2 agrees at 8 bases. The CDR3 covers 16 residues. Trimming took 0 bases from V and 0 from J; bases not matched to a gene: 5. Per germline, CDR1 SGDLS and CDR2 YYNGEE. The CDR3 sequence: CASSVEGGGSSYEQYF. CDR3 bases: TGTGCCAGCAGCGTAGAAGGCGGGGGGAGCTCCTACGAGCAGTACTTC.

The chain employs TRBV5-1 and TRBJ1-2, with 7 bases that match TRBD1. Trimming at V came to 2 bases and at J to 1 base, leaving 8 bases not matched to a gene. Germline CDR1 SGHRS, CDR2 YFSETQ. The length of the CDR3 is 16 residues. The chain's CDR3 is CASSFLRDSNNYGYTF. The CDR3 DNA sequence: TGCGCCAGCAGCTTCCTCCGGGACAGCAATAACTATGGCTACACCTTC. Full variable domain (rest looked up from reference TRBV5-1 and TRBJ1-2): KAGVTQTPRYLIKTRGQQVTLSCSPISGHRSVSWYQQTPGQGLQFLFEYFSETQRNKGNFPGRFSGRQFSNSRSEMNVSTLELGDSALYLCASSFLRDSNNYGYTFGSGTRLTVV.

The rearrangement uses TRBV19 and TRBJ1-6; TRBD1 might be the D (5 bases). Germline CDR1 reads LNHDA; CDR2 reads SQIVND (reference sequence). Trimming removed 5 bases at V and 7 bases at J, with 12 bases between. The CDR3 consists of 14 residues. CDR3 sequence (DNA): TGTGCCAGTAGTTTCAGGGAATTGAATTCACCCCTCCACTTT. Amino acids: CASSFRELNSPLHF.

This clone was detected only once. The V call is TRBV4-3, the J call TRBJ2-6, with D hard to call. Trimming stripped 0 bases from V and 2 bases from J, with 11 bases between. The CDR3 loop spans 17 amino acids. CDR1 LGHNA and CDR2 YSLEER come from the germline V gene. CDR3 DNA sequence: TGCGCCAGCAGCCAAGATGGGCGTTGGGCTGGGGCCAACGTCCTGACTTTC. It translates to CASSQDGRWAGANVLTF.

The J gene is TRBJ1-4, the V gene TRBV5-4; D gene unclear. Trimming removed 2 bases from V and 0 bases from J, with 5 bases in between. This CDR3 spans 14 amino acids. From germline, CDR1 is SGHNT and CDR2 YYREEE (reference sequence). The CDR3 reads CASSFSATNEKLFF. Written as DNA, the CDR3 is TGTGCCAGCAGCTTCAGTGCAACTAATGAAAAACTGTTTTTT.

The J gene is TRBJ2-7, the V gene TRBV24-1; D perhaps matches TRBD1 (6 bases). Germline CDR1 KGHDR, CDR2 SFDVKD. Trimming left V 2 bases short and J 8 bases short, with 21 bases between. This CDR3 spans 16 amino acids. The CDR3 coding sequence is TGTGCCACCAGTGATTCGTACACCGGGACAACCTATCAGCAGTACTTC. Its translation is CATSDSYTGTTYQQYF.

The chain couples TRBV27 to TRBJ2-7; 8 positions match TRBD1. The CDR3 is 15 residues long. CDR1 and CDR2 from the germline V gene are MNHEY and SMNVEV (reference sequence). V was pared by 4 bases and J by 3 bases, with 8 bases of the junction left unmatched. CDR3 DNA sequence: TGTGCCAGCAGTTCTCTCGGGACAGGTAACTACGAGCAGTACTTC. It encodes CASSSLGTGNYEQYF.

The gene calls are TRBV29-1 and TRBJ2-3; D is uncertain. This CDR3 contains 11 residues. From germline, CDR1 is SQVTM and CDR2 ANQGSEA. Trimming pared 5 bases from V and 6 bases from J, leaving 9 bases between. Here the CDR3 reads CSVLATDTQYF. The DNA of the CDR3 is TGCAGCGTTTTAGCAACCGATACGCAGTATTTT.

The J gene is TRBJ1-1, the V gene TRBV5-4, with D possibly matching TRBD1 (6 bases). This CDR3 has 15 amino acids. Germline assignment: CDR1 SGHNT and CDR2 YYREEE (reference sequence). With 0 bases removed from V and 4 bases from J, the gap between germline ends came to 13 bases. The CDR3 region has the DNA TGTGCCAGCAGCTTGGGATTAGGGGGTATCACTGAAGCTTTCTTT. Its translation is CASSLGLGGITEAFF.

The V call is TRBV18, the J call TRBJ1-1; possibly TRBD1 for D (5 bases). V lost 2 bases and J 7 bases, leaving 8 bases between the germline ends. Germline V gives CDR1 KGHSH, CDR2 LQKENI. The CDR3 length is 12 residues. The CDR3: CASSPVQGEAFF. The CDR3 bases are TGTGCCAGCTCACCAGTCCAGGGTGAAGCTTTCTTT.

The CDR3 reads CASSYLGNYGYTF. The CDR3 DNA reads as TGTGCCAGCAGTTACCTCGGGAACTATGGCTACACCTTC. The gene calls are TRBV6-5 and TRBJ1-2, with unresolved D. Germline V gene data show CDR1 as MNHEY and CDR2 as SVGAGI. This CDR3 has 13 residues. V shed 2 bases and J shed 2 bases, with 6 bases lying between them.

This clone was picked up one time. J is TRBJ2-5 and V is TRBV29-1; D might be TRBD2 (6 bases). CDR1 is SQVTM, CDR2 ANQGSEA, per germline. The V gene lost 5 bases and the J gene lost 2 bases, with 15 bases spanning the gap. CDR3 length: 14 residues. For the CDR3, the DNA is TGCAGCGTTCATGGGGGGTCGGGGCAAGAGACCCAGTACTTC. This sequence encodes CSVHGGSGQETQYF.

The chain joins TRBV7-9 to TRBJ1-3; TRBD1 matches at 7 bases. Trimming removed 5 bases from V and 1 base from J; junction bases left unmatched: 2. Germline V CDR1 and CDR2: SEHNR, FQNEAQ (reference sequence). There are 14 residues in the CDR3. The CDR3 DNA sequence: TGTGCCAGCAGCACGACAGGGTCTGGAAACACCATATATTTT. Translated, it gives CASSTTGSGNTIYF.

The chain is built from TRBV11-2 and TRBJ2-1; 9 nucleotides line up with TRBD2. V trimming: 3 bases; J trimming: 7 bases; junction bases outside the gene matches: 4. The length of the CDR3 is 14 residues. Germline V gives CDR1 SGHAT, CDR2 FQNNGV. The CDR3 here is CASSFSGGGNEQFF. The DNA of the CDR3 is TGTGCCAGCAGCTTTAGCGGGGGAGGTAATGAGCAGTTCTTC.

The chain links TRBV20-1 to TRBJ2-5, with 7 bases identical to TRBD1. From germline, CDR1 is DFQATT and CDR2 SNEGSKA (reference sequence). Unmatched junction bases numbered 9, after V lost 3 bases and J lost 5 bases. CDR3 length: 14 residues. CDR3 residues: CSASPDRARETQYF. The CDR3 DNA is TGCAGTGCTAGTCCCGACAGGGCGCGTGAGACCCAGTACTTC.

The rearrangement links TRBV6-5 to TRBJ1-1; TRBD1 is a possible D gene (6 bases). This CDR3 is 13 amino acids long. Germline loops: CDR1 MNHEY, CDR2 SVGAGI. V lost 8 bases to trimming and J lost 1 base, with 11 bases between them. In DNA, the CDR3 is TGTGCCAGCCACACAGGGACGAACACTGAAGCTTTCTTT. Amino acids: CASHTGTNTEAFF.

The chain employs TRBV4-3 and TRBJ1-5; perhaps TRBD1 as D (6 bases). The CDR3 is 18 amino acids. Trimming stripped 2 bases from V and 3 bases from J, with 20 bases between. The germline V gene has CDR1 LGHNA and CDR2 YSLEER. The CDR3 bases are TGCGCCAGCAGCCAATCCGTGATAGGACAGCCTTTCAATCAGCCCCAGCATTTT. Residues: CASSQSVIGQPFNQPQHF.

The chain couples TRBV27 to TRBJ1-3, with D possibly TRBD1 on 6 matching bases. With 1 base removed from V and 4 bases from J, the gap between germline ends came to 14 bases. The CDR3 runs 16 residues. The V gene's germline CDR1 is MNHEY and CDR2 SMNVEV (reference sequence). CDR3 residues: CASSLYRGAVGNTIYF. The CDR3, as DNA: TGTGCCAGCAGTTTATATCGGGGGGCGGTAGGAAACACCATATATTTT.